These 16 T cell receptor beta chains were sequenced from one sample in a study of response to subunit inactivated influenza vaccine. TCRdb independently ran MiXCR on the RT-PCR reads; one entry per CDR3 protein. This sample has around 600,000 distinct CDR3 sequences, with over 9% found just once. These data were likewise used in another study, on T cells expressing NK-cell markers. That work adds: Production of TCR beta cDNA relied on 5'RACE template switching with UMIs.

The sample in question was PBMCs from blood, obtained on the day of vaccination. These receptors all come from a man aged 50 to 59 who received an inactivated influenza vaccine.

This rearrangement joins TRBV20-1 to TRBJ2-3; TRBD1 agrees at 12 bases. With 5 bases clipped from V and 4 bases from J, the junction kept 7 bases outside the gene matches. Germline lookup yields CDR1 DFQATT and CDR2 SNEGSKA (reference sequence). The length of the CDR3 is 15 residues. The chain's CDR3 is CSARGTGGLADTQYF. CDR3 sequence (DNA): TGCAGTGCTCGAGGGACAGGGGGCTTGGCAGATACGCAGTATTTT.

Ten or more counts support this clonotype. The rearrangement uses TRBV12-3 or TRBV12-4 and TRBJ1-1; possible D gene TRBD1, 6 bases. V was shortened by 2 bases and J by 5 bases, with 15 bases between the two germline ends. The CDR3 loop spans 15 amino acids. CDR3 region: CASSLKAGAWTEAFF. CDR3 bases: TGTGCCAGCAGTTTAAAGGCAGGGGCTTGGACTGAAGCTTTCTTT.

Comments on this clonotype: A read error may produce the germline difference seen at one junction end. The chain recombines TRBV6-1 with TRBJ2-7; 8 nucleotides match TRBD2. The CDR3 covers 15 residues. The germline gives CDR1 MNHNS, CDR2 SASEGT. CDR3 coding DNA: TGTGCCAGCAGTGAAGCGTCAGACCTTAGCGGGACGCCCCTCTTC. Translation gives CASSEASDLSGTPLF.

The genes are TRBV29-1 and TRBJ2-1; 10 bases fit TRBD1. The CDR3 covers 16 residues. The germline V gene has CDR1 SQVTM and CDR2 ANQGSEA. The junction had 11 bases not matched to a gene; V was cut back by 4 bases and J by 5 bases. The CDR3 region is CSVAIGGQGDNNEQFF. The DNA for the CDR3 is TGCAGCGTTGCGATCGGAGGACAGGGGGATAACAATGAGCAGTTCTTC.

This clonotype was seen a few times. J is TRBJ1-6 and V is TRBV2, with 7 bases lining up with TRBD1. Looked up from germline, CDR1 is SNHLY and CDR2 is FYNNEI. J was trimmed by 4 bases and V by 8 bases; bases with no gene match: 14. The CDR3 runs 17 residues. CDR3 coding DNA: TGTGCCAGCCACTCTCCCGGGACAGAAAATTATAATTCACCCCTCCACTTT. This gives the protein CASHSPGTENYNSPLHF.

This clonotype appeared many times. V gene TRBV15 combines with J gene TRBJ2-1, with TRBD1 identical over 10 bases. The J segment lost 3 bases and the V segment lost 3 bases, leaving 5 bases of the junction unmatched. Germline CDR1 and CDR2: LNHNV and YYDKDF (reference sequence). The CDR3 loop spans 16 amino acids. The CDR3 spells CATSRTGTGVYNEQFF. The CDR3 DNA follows: TGTGCCACCAGCAGGACCGGGACAGGGGTCTACAATGAGCAGTTCTTC.

This chain links TRBV14 with TRBJ2-1; TRBD2 aligns across 9 bases. The germline V gene encodes CDR1 SGHDN and CDR2 FVKESK. The length of the CDR3 is 15 residues. V lost 1 base to trimming and J lost 9 bases; unmatched junction nucleotides: 7. The DNA of the CDR3 is TGTGCCAGCAGCCAAGCCCGGACTAGCGATAGTGAGCAGTTCTTC. This sequence encodes CASSQARTSDSEQFF.

The chain's CDR3 is CATSDSSRAGATYEQYF. The CDR3 nucleotides are TGTGCCACCAGTGATTCCTCTCGGGCAGGGGCCACCTACGAGCAGTACTTC. The chain uses TRBV24-1 and TRBJ2-7, with D possibly being TRBD1 (6 bases). CDR1 is KGHDR, CDR2 SFDVKD, per germline. CDR3 length: 17 residues. V lost 2 bases, J lost 2 bases, and 18 bases lay in between.

The genes are TRBV30 and TRBJ1-6; 8 bases fit TRBD1. Germline loops: CDR1 GTSNPN, CDR2 SVGIG (reference sequence). J lost 10 bases, V lost 2 bases, and 1 base had no gene match. This CDR3 is 12 amino acids long. The CDR3 sequence is CAWSPGGSPLHF. The CDR3 nucleotides are TGTGCCTGGAGTCCAGGGGGCTCACCCCTCCACTTT.

The chain carries TRBV20-1 and TRBJ2-7, with 7 nucleotides matching TRBD2. Germline V gene sequence: CDR1 DFQATT, CDR2 SNEGSKA (reference sequence). The CDR3 has 14 residues. J lost 5 bases, V lost 5 bases, and 12 bases had no gene match. CDR3 nucleotides: TGCAGTGCTTCCCGGGGGGAAGGTCTTAACGAGCAGTACTTC. This gives the protein CSASRGEGLNEQYF.

This clonotype appeared a few times. The chain joins TRBV10-3 to TRBJ2-5; 9 bases agree with TRBD1. Germline loops: CDR1 ENHRY, CDR2 SYGVKD. The ends lost 3 bases at V and 4 bases at J; junction bases unmatched: 3. The CDR3 loop spans 14 amino acids. For the CDR3, the DNA is TGTGCCATCAGTGAAACGGGACAGGGAGAGACCCAGTACTTC. As protein: CAISETGQGETQYF.

The J gene is TRBJ1-5, the V gene TRBV27; TRBD1 might be the D (5 bases). The V gene's germline CDR1 is MNHEY and CDR2 SMNVEV (reference sequence). There are 14 residues in the CDR3. V lost 5 bases, J lost 7 bases, and 15 bases lay in between. The CDR3 is CASSIGRGDQPQHF. DNA of the CDR3: TGTGCCAGCAGTATTGGACGGGGCGACCAGCCCCAGCATTTT.

V and J are TRBV12-3 or TRBV12-4 and TRBJ2-2; D remains unclear. Trimming cost V 6 bases and J 5 bases, with 16 bases left between them. CDR3 length: 15 amino acids. DNA of the CDR3: TGTGCCAGCAGCGCCCCCGAGCTGGGAACCGGGGAGCTGTTTTTT. Translating gives CASSAPELGTGELFF.

The chain has TRBV10-3 and TRBJ2-3, with unresolved D. Germline V gene lookup returns CDR1 ENHRY and CDR2 SYGVKD. The CDR3 is made up of 11 amino acids. V was trimmed by 6 bases and J by 3 bases, leaving 4 bases between them. The CDR3 DNA reads as TGTGCCATCAGGCATACAGATACGCAGTATTTT. Translated: CAIRHTDTQYF.

This clonotype was picked up many times. J is TRBJ2-7 and V is TRBV10-3, with 7 bases fitting TRBD1. The CDR3 runs 15 residues. Germline V CDR1 and CDR2: ENHRY, SYGVKD. J gave up 4 bases and V 3 bases, and 9 bases lay outside the gene matches. The CDR3 DNA reads as TGTGCCATCAGTGAAGACCGGGACAGAGAATACGAGCAGTACTTC. Translating gives CAISEDRDREYEQYF.

This clonotype showed up many times. The chain has TRBV29-1 and TRBJ2-7; 7 nucleotides match TRBD2. Trimming at V came to 4 bases and at J to 2 bases, leaving 11 bases not matched to a gene. Germline V gene data show CDR1 as SQVTM and CDR2 as ANQGSEA. The CDR3 has 15 amino acids. CDR3 sequence (DNA): TGCAGCGTTGGGGGGGGAGATCTAGCGACCTACGAGCAGTACTTC. It yields the protein CSVGGGDLATYEQYF.